These T cell receptor beta chains were read from a single sample in a study of T-cell memory formation after mild COVID-19. MiXCR, applied by TCRdb to the 5' RACE reads, yields one record per CDR3 protein. Here the sample spans roughly 310,000 distinct CDR3 sequences, 15% to 20% being singletons. Sequencing was carried out using PBMCs or a T cell subset sorted from them (not recorded which). These receptors came from a young man who had mild COVID-19 (a few samples of this study predate the infection). Cell type and time point are not known. Each CDR3 is given without its conserved first and last residue. The D gene is left open where the match is weak.

TRBV18	-	ASSLTETRETQY
TRBV9	-	ASSGERGISSYNEQF
TRBV18	-	ASSQTTRPNTGELF
TRBV4-3	-	ASSHIQGPNEQF
TRBV5-8	-	ASSLAATGSYNEQF
TRBV4-3	-	ASSLERGQPQH
TRBV4-1	TRBD2	ASRRRGVVGETQY
TRBV5-5	-	ASSHRSGTEAF
TRBV11-3	TRBD1	ASSLGYRTGGNEQF
TRBV12-3/TRBV12-4	TRBD1	ASSQRDRRNTIY
TRBV6-6	TRBD2	ASSPPGLAGEQF
TRBV9	-	ASRGGPDQETQY
TRBV12-3/TRBV12-4	TRBD1	ASSRDRGMTDTQY
TRBV7-9	-	ASSSGDIQY
TRBV4-3	TRBD2	ASSQPGSGGEQY
TRBV5-1	-	ASRQNYGYT
TRBV4-3	-	ASSQDRGGDTEAF
TRBV5-1	TRBD1	ASSERQGMDYNTEAF
TRBV7-2	-	ASSSDSIDYGYT
TRBV3-1	TRBD2	ASSPTSGGAYEQF
TRBV12-3/TRBV12-4	-	ASSIGPSEQY
TRBV4-1	-	ASSRQAGNTEAF
TRBV9	-	ASSVIQGPEAF
TRBV6-6	TRBD1	ASSMGQGRNSPLH
TRBV11-1	-	ASSLGVVGQGSNEQF
TRBV10-3	TRBD1	AITPSDRARNQPQH
TRBV7-9	TRBD1	ASSSTGGLH
TRBV7-2	TRBD1	ASSWGQGLSGANVLT
TRBV5-6	TRBD1	ASSGYRGPETQY
TRBV9	-	ASSVSKGTEAF
TRBV5-1	TRBD1	ASSLAVAGQGALYEQF
TRBV6-6	-	AIHSRDSDNSPLH
TRBV9	-	ASSGQVAPRETQY
TRBV20-1	TRBD2	SADTTGTSGVQF
TRBV6-2/TRBV6-3	-	ASRRVRLDYGYT
TRBV4-2	TRBD2	ASSQRVVTSGSSYNEQF
TRBV5-1	TRBD2	ASSGTSGSYNEQF
TRBV4-1	-	ASSQDGRLPLETQY
TRBV28	TRBD2	ASSLGAGAGELF
TRBV5-1	-	ASSLAGTTDQPQH
TRBV4-3	-	ASSPRAGELF
TRBV4-3	TRBD2	ASSQELRGGRGNEQF
TRBV7-8	-	ASSFIGQINYGYT
TRBV12-3/TRBV12-4	TRBD1	ASIGTVSGANVLT
TRBV6-2/TRBV6-3	-	ASSGSIGNQPQH
TRBV7-2	-	ASSLDSEAF
TRBV29-1	-	SGLSGDTQY
TRBV7-2	TRBD1	ASSPAPGGNSPLH
TRBV5-1	TRBD1	ASSFRDRPGAIRI
TRBV6-5	-	ASSYSIPAETEAF
TRBV12-3/TRBV12-4	-	ASSPMGGKLF
TRBV11-3	TRBD2	ASSSYGTSGNNEQF
TRBV3-1	TRBD1	ASSPDRGAPQH
TRBV3-1	-	ASSSRQPDTQY